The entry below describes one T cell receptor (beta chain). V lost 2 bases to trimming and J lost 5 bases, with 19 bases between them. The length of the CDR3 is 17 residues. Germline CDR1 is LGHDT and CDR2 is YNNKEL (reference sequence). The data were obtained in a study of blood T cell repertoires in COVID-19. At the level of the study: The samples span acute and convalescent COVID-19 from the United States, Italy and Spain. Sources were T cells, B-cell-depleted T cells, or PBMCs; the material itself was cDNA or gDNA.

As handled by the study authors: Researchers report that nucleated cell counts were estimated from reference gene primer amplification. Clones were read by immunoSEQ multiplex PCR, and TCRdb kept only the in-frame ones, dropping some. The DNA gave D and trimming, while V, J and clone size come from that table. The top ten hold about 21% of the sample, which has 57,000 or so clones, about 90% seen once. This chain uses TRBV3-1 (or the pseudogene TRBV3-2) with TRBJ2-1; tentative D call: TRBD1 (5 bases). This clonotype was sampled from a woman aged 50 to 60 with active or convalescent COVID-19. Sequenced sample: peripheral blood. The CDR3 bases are TGTGCCAGCAGCCAATTTTTCTTCTCAGGGCCCAACAATGAGCAGTTCTTC. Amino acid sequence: CASSQFFFSGPNNEQFF.